This T cell receptor beta chain was profiled in a study of T-cell reconstitution after alpha-beta-depleted transplantation in children. Study-level points and caveats: Diversity and T-cell counts at one year after transplant derived mostly from new T cells. Two months or so post-transplant, alpha-beta T cells reportedly derived from several hundred expanded graft clones. Some patients' high day-60 TCRbeta diversity was traced to surviving recipient T cells and thymic progenitors.

Per the germline V gene, CDR1 is KGHSH and CDR2 is LQKENI. V was trimmed by 2 bases and J by 5 bases, leaving 12 bases between them. The CDR3 is 14 residues long. With regard to this clonotype: Its cognate antigen is unknown.

As it was prepared, the TCRbeta library received unique molecular identifiers. Each CDR3 protein is one row after TCRdb ran MiXCR on the PCR reads. Of 130,000 to 150,000 distinct CDR3 sequences listed, 8.5% to 10% are singletons. The chain links TRBV18 to TRBJ2-5, with unresolved D. The sequence derives from a female patient younger than 10 who had a stem cell transplant for congenital amegakaryocytic thrombocytopenia, so the T cells may come from the graft donor. The sample here was PBMCs, mostly from graft donor cells, taken 180 days after TCRalphabeta/CD19-depleted stem cell transplant. This CDR3 is CASSPTPREETQYF. The DNA of the CDR3 is TGTGCCAGCTCACCAACACCCCGAGAGGAGACCCAGTACTTC.